The sequence of this T cell receptor (beta chain) was determined in a study of Ad26.COV2.S vaccination and SARS-CoV-2 variants. Treatment of the sample: roughly 18 received Ad26.COV2.S at low or high dose, single or two shots; about 5 received placebo; per-sample allocation not given. Vaccine and placebo recipients were sampled on day 63 after the first injection. Aged 18-55 years, donor was enrolled in Boston in 2020. Notes on the study in general: Possible underestimation of total T cell responses by the TCR breadth and depth analyses was noted. Vaccine and placebo groups showed comparable non-spike TCR breadth. Spike-specific TCR breadth in vaccine recipients exceeded that seen in placebo recipients.

The assay was immunoSEQ multiplex PCR, and TCRdb's table has in-frame clones only and misses some. The sample lists about 350,000 clones; 86% were seen once. Concerning this clone itself: Its antigen is undetermined.

The CDR3 is 14 residues long. Germline loops: CDR1 MNHNS, CDR2 SASEGT. Unmatched junction bases numbered 3, after V lost 3 bases and J lost 1 base. The specimen comprised peripheral blood, sampled in a trial of Ad26.COV2.S vaccine versus placebo. The rearrangement joins TRBV6-1 to TRBJ2-7; TRBD2 agrees at 7 bases. The receptor comes from a person between 18 and 65 years old who received the Ad26.COV2.S COVID-19 vaccine or a placebo. The CDR3 protein is CASSDPAGSYEQYF. CDR3 DNA sequence: TGTGCCAGCAGTGACCCAGCGGGGTCCTACGAGCAGTACTTC.